These 21 T cell receptor beta chains were sequenced from one sample in a study of cytomegalovirus exposure and HLA in healthy donors. With 60 Vbeta and 13 Jbeta primers, the PCR was carried out. Only in-frame clones appear in the TCRdb table, and some are missing; sequencing was by immunoSEQ multiplex PCR. The sample contains roughly 120,000 clones, over 65% of which appear only once. The sample comprised PBMCs. Source of these receptors: a woman aged 45-65 years in good health and CMV-seropositive.

The chain has TRBV5-4 and TRBJ2-1; no firm D call. Germline V gene data show CDR1 as SGHNT and CDR2 as YYREEE (reference sequence). CDR3 length: 14 residues. V lost 2 bases, J lost 4 bases, and 10 bases lay in between. The CDR3 DNA reads as TGTGCCAGCAGCTTCTCATCGGGTTACAATGAGCAGTTCTTC. Translated, it gives CASSFSSGYNEQFF.

J is TRBJ2-7 and V is TRBV6-1, with D unresolved. CDR3 length equals 14 residues. CDR1 and CDR2 (germline): MNHNS, SASEGT. V dropped 1 base and J dropped 3 bases, with 10 bases sitting between them. The CDR3: CASSEVAVNYEQYF. Here the CDR3 DNA reads TGTGCCAGCAGTGAAGTGGCAGTTAACTACGAGCAGTACTTC.

This chain connects TRBV6-1 to TRBJ2-3, with 12 positions matching TRBD2. There are 17 residues in the CDR3. Germline V lookup: CDR1 MNHNS, CDR2 SASEGT. The V gene end was trimmed by 0 bases and the J gene end by 6 bases; junction bases not matched to a gene: 7. The CDR3 loop reads CASSEAPSGGAGDTQYF. The CDR3 DNA sequence: TGTGCCAGCAGTGAAGCGCCTAGCGGGGGGGCAGGGGATACGCAGTATTTT.

The J gene is TRBJ1-1, the V gene TRBV6-1, with unresolved D. Deletions cut 2 bases from V and 7 bases from J, with 8 bases between. The germline CDR1 and CDR2 sequences are MNHNS and SASEGT. CDR3 size: 12 residues. The CDR3 reads CASSESQREAFF. For the CDR3, the DNA is TGTGCCAGCAGTGAAAGCCAGCGTGAAGCTTTCTTT.

With respect to this clone: The sample has other DNA sequences that encode this CDR3 too. The chain joins TRBV6-6 to TRBJ2-7; D remains ambiguous. The ends were cut back, 0 bases at V and 5 bases at J, with 8 bases in the middle. This CDR3 has 13 residues. CDR1 MNHNY and CDR2 SVGAGI come from the germline V gene (reference sequence). In nucleotides, the CDR3 is TGTGCCAGCAGTTACTCTACGGGTGACGAGCAGTACTTC. Protein: CASSYSTGDEQYF.

The chain joins TRBV5-1 to TRBJ1-3; D unresolved. The germline V gene has CDR1 SGHRS and CDR2 YFSETQ. This CDR3 region has 13 residues. The germline V and J ends were trimmed by 5 bases and 1 base, with 7 bases remaining between them. The CDR3 coding sequence is TGCGCCAGCAGGTCCGGGTCTGGAAACACCATATATTTT. Its translation: CASRSGSGNTIYF.

CDR3 in DNA: TGTGCCAGCAGAAACGGGGGGGCACCCTCCTACGAGCAGTACTTC. Encoded protein: CASRNGGAPSYEQYF. The chain employs TRBV6-5 and TRBJ2-5, with 8 bases lining up with TRBD2. The end of the DNA fits TRBJ2-7 better, so the J call may be wrong. CDR3 length: 15 amino acids. Germline lookup yields CDR1 MNHEY and CDR2 SVGAGI.

The J gene is TRBJ1-1, the V gene TRBV4-1; 8 nucleotides match TRBD1. This CDR3 has 15 residues. V dropped 3 bases and J dropped 0; count of bases not matched to a gene: 3. The germline CDR1 and CDR2 sequences are MGHRA and YSYEKL. This chain's CDR3 is CASSHGQGLNTEAFF. CDR3 coding DNA: TGCGCCAGCAGCCACGGACAGGGACTGAACACTGAAGCTTTCTTT.

The CDR3 sequence is CASSLGGKGEKLFF. In DNA, the CDR3 is TGCGCCAGCAGCTTGGGGGGCAAGGGAGAAAAACTGTTTTTT. The chain employs TRBV5-1 and TRBJ1-4; perhaps TRBD1 as D (5 bases). V lost 0 bases to trimming and J lost 8 bases, with 11 bases between them. Germline CDR1 reads SGHRS; CDR2 reads YFSETQ. The CDR3 is made up of 14 amino acids.

V is TRBV4-3 and J is TRBJ2-3; D may be TRBD1 (5 bases). The CDR3 has 16 residues. Trimming pared 0 bases from V and 1 base from J, leaving 11 bases between. The germline CDR1 and CDR2 sequences are LGHNA and YSLEER. The CDR3 is CASSQDRGTGTDTQYF. The CDR3 region has the DNA TGCGCCAGCAGCCAAGATAGGGGCACCGGCACAGATACGCAGTATTTT.

V gene TRBV27 combines with J gene TRBJ2-1, with 12 bases that match TRBD1. CDR3 size: 16 residues. The germline V gene encodes CDR1 MNHEY and CDR2 SMNVEV (reference sequence). V lost 6 bases, J lost 4 bases, and 7 bases stayed unmatched. The CDR3 spells CASRQGTGGLYNEQFF. For the CDR3, the DNA is TGTGCCAGCAGACAGGGGACAGGGGGCTTGTACAATGAGCAGTTCTTC.

This clone was recorded a few times. In DNA, the CDR3 is TGTGCCAGTCGGAGGGTACCTAACAATGAGCAGTTCTTC. Translating gives CASRRVPNNEQFF. The chain has TRBV28 and TRBJ2-1, with D maybe TRBD2 (6 bases). The V end lost 9 bases, the J end lost 5 bases, and 14 bases lay between the germline ends. In germline, CDR1 is MDHEN, CDR2 SYDVKM. The CDR3 consists of 13 residues.

The table lists this clone with a few counts. The rearrangement joins TRBV11-3 to TRBJ2-1; D ambiguous. Germline V gives CDR1 SGHNT, CDR2 YENEEA. CDR3 length equals 15 residues. The V end lost 1 base, the J end lost 6 bases, and 13 bases lay between the germline ends. The CDR3 sequence: CASSLGAIGINEQFF. The CDR3 region has the DNA TGTGCCAGCAGCTTAGGGGCGATAGGAATCAATGAGCAGTTCTTC.

V and J are TRBV10-3 and TRBJ2-5; 9 nucleotides agree with TRBD1. Germline V gene sequence: CDR1 ENHRY, CDR2 SYGVKD. This CDR3 has 15 residues. The V segment lost 0 bases and the J segment 1 base; nucleotides outside the gene matches: 0. The CDR3 spells CAISESTGGQETQYF. The CDR3 region has the DNA TGTGCCATCAGTGAGTCGACAGGGGGCCAAGAGACCCAGTACTTC.

CDR3 coding DNA: TGTGCCAGCTCCGCCGCCACAGGGAGAAATGAGCAGTTCTTC. Translated: CASSAATGRNEQFF. The chain has TRBV11-2 and TRBJ2-1; weak D call: TRBD1 (6 bases). Trimming pared 8 bases from V and 7 bases from J, leaving 18 bases between. Germline V lookup: CDR1 SGHAT, CDR2 FQNNGV. The CDR3 consists of 14 residues.

The chain's CDR3 is CASMDRGVYGYTF. Written as DNA, the CDR3 is TGTGCCTCCATGGACAGGGGGGTGTATGGCTACACCTTC. The chain recombines TRBV30 with TRBJ1-2; TRBD1 matches at 10 bases. V was clipped by 7 bases and J by 5 bases; unmatched bases: 7. The CDR3 has 13 amino acids. Germline-derived CDR1 and CDR2 are GTSNPN and SVGIG (reference sequence).

J is TRBJ1-2 and V is TRBV19; 11 bases agree with TRBD1. The V gene end was trimmed by 4 bases and the J gene end by 11 bases; junction bases not matched to a gene: 6. Germline CDR1 reads LNHDA; CDR2 reads SQIVND (reference sequence). The CDR3 contains 13 residues. The CDR3 DNA sequence: TGTGCCAGTAGTAAGGCCGGGACAGGGGGGTACACCTTC. Amino acid sequence: CASSKAGTGGYTF.

This chain connects TRBV25-1 to TRBJ1-2, with 7 bases that match TRBD1. Looked up from germline, CDR1 is MGHDK and CDR2 is SYGVNS. The CDR3 runs to 14 residues. Trimming removed 4 bases from V and 5 bases from J; junction bases left unmatched: 7. The CDR3 sequence: CASSGLGTDYGYTF. Here the CDR3 DNA reads TGTGCCAGCAGTGGACTTGGGACAGATTATGGCTACACCTTC.

This clone is a singleton in its sample. The chain links TRBV7-9 to TRBJ1-5, with TRBD1 as a possible D gene (6 bases). Deletions cut 8 bases from V and 4 bases from J, with 12 bases between. Germline CDR1 SEHNR, CDR2 FQNEAQ (reference sequence). The CDR3 is 13 residues long. CDR3 in DNA: TGTGCCAGCGGGCAGGGGATTAATCAGCCCCAGCATTTT. Its translation: CASGQGINQPQHF. Combining the CDR3 with reference TRBV7-9 and TRBJ1-5 gives the whole variable domain DTGVSQNPRHKITKRGQNVTFRCDPISEHNRLYWYRQTLGQGPEFLTYFQNEAQLEKSRLLSDRFSAERPKGSFSTLEIQRTEQGDSAMYLCASGQGINQPQHFGDGTRLSIL.

This chain joins TRBV4-2 and TRBJ2-7; 10 bases are shared with TRBD1. With 1 base clipped from V and 2 bases from J, the junction kept 2 bases outside the gene matches. This CDR3 comprises 15 residues. Germline-derived CDR1 and CDR2 are LGHNA and YNFKEQ. The CDR3 spells CASSQAGTGAYEQYF. The CDR3, as DNA: TGTGCCAGCAGCCAAGCCGGGACAGGGGCCTACGAGCAGTACTTC.

The genes are TRBV15 and TRBJ1-1, with D perhaps TRBD1 (5 bases). The CDR3 loop spans 15 amino acids. V dropped 0 bases and J dropped 1 base, with 9 bases sitting between them. CDR1 and CDR2 from the germline V gene are LNHNV and YYDKDF (reference sequence). The CDR3 spells CATSRDDRANTEAFF. The CDR3 DNA sequence: TGTGCCACCAGCAGAGATGACAGAGCGAACACTGAAGCTTTCTTT.